This TCR beta chain was captured by sequencing in a study of T cell clones after liver transplantation. Looking at the study overall: Pre-transplant mixed lymphocyte reactions yielded third-party-reactive TCRbeta sequences as comparators for graft-donor-reactive sequences.

The CDR3 consists of 16 residues. Trimming took 3 bases from V and 8 from J; bases not matched to a gene: 10. Per the germline V gene, CDR1 is LNHDA and CDR2 is SQIVND (reference sequence). Thawed unstimulated PBMCs were FACS-sorted by CD3, CD4 and CD8 into two populations. Assay used: immunoSEQ multiplex PCR; TCRdb lists only in-frame clones, some missing. The data contain under 90,000 clones, about four fifths of them singletons. The receptor was derived from a human donor who received a liver transplant. The source material was CD4+ T cells from blood, sampled before liver transplant. The chain recombines TRBV19 with TRBJ1-4, with 9 bases that match TRBD1. CDR3 amino acids: CASSILSGTGMEKLFF. The CDR3 DNA is TGTGCCAGTAGTATTCTATCCGGGACAGGGATGGAAAAACTGTTTTTT.